Listed below are T cell receptor beta chains from one sample, sequenced in a study of cytomegalovirus exposure and HLA in healthy donors. TCRdb's table, derived via immunoSEQ multiplex PCR, lists solely in-frame clones and lacks some. The sample has tens of thousands of clones; 62% are singletons. The sequenced sample consisted of PBMCs. The origin of the receptors is a male donor in good health and CMV-seropositive. Both conserved end residues are part of each CDR3. D genes are given only for firm matches. Size is stated for part of the rows, as once, few or many counts, or as a class when the clone is expanded.

CDR3 DNA,CDR3 protein,D gene,clone size,J gene,V gene
TGTGCCAGCCAGCAGGGTTGGTCCCAGCATTTT,CASQQGWSQHF,NA,NA,TRBJ1-5,TRBV7-4
TGTGCCAGAATCCCAAAGCCAGGGACAGGAGGTAACTATGGCTACACCTTC,CARIPKPGTGGNYGYTF,TRBD1,few,TRBJ1-2,TRBV5-3
TGTGCCACCAGGGACAGGATCAAAAACATTCAGTACTTC,CATRDRIKNIQYF,TRBD1,NA,TRBJ2-4,TRBV15
TGTGCCAGCTCACGACACTTTGCAACTAATGAAAAACTGTTTTTT,CASSRHFATNEKLFF,NA,NA,TRBJ1-4,TRBV18
TGTGCCAGCAGTGCCAAGACAGGGCCCTCTGGAAACACCATATATTTT,CASSAKTGPSGNTIYF,TRBD1,NA,TRBJ1-3,TRBV25-1
TGCGCCAGCAGCCTAACAGGGCCGGATACGCAGTATTTT,CASSLTGPDTQYF,NA,NA,TRBJ2-3,TRBV5-1
TGTGCCAGCAGCTTAAGCCGGGAGAATGAGCAGTTCTTC,CASSLSRENEQFF,NA,NA,TRBJ2-1,TRBV7-3
TGTGCCAGTAGTTCTCCCCGGCTTGGGGCGAAGACTGAAGCTTTCTTT,CASSSPRLGAKTEAFF,NA,NA,TRBJ1-1,TRBV19
TGTGCCAGCAGTTACTCCGTGGAGTCGAACACTGAAGCTTTCTTT,CASSYSVESNTEAFF,NA,few,TRBJ1-1,TRBV6-5
TGTGCCATCAGTGTCGGGACTAGCGGCACAGATACGCAGTATTTT,CAISVGTSGTDTQYF,TRBD2,NA,TRBJ2-3,TRBV10-3
TGTGCCAGTAGTTTCAGGGGGACTGAAGCTTTCTTT,CASSFRGTEAFF,TRBD1,NA,TRBJ1-1,TRBV19
TGTGCCAGCAGCTTGGACGTCAGTTCAGCCTACGAGCAGTACTTC,CASSLDVSSAYEQYF,NA,few,TRBJ2-7,TRBV5-6
TGTGCCAGCAGCTCCTGGACAGGGGGTAGTCTGGGGGCCAACGTCCTGACTTTC,CASSSWTGGSLGANVLTF,TRBD1,NA,TRBJ2-6,TRBV9
TGCGCCAGCAGCCAAGGGATGACGGCGGGCACTGAAGCTTTCTTT,CASSQGMTAGTEAFF,NA,few,TRBJ1-1,TRBV4-1
TGTGCCAGCAGTTTACATCCCGCCTACGAGCAGTACTTC,CASSLHPAYEQYF,NA,NA,TRBJ2-7,TRBV6-5
TGTGCCAGCCGGGACATTGAGCGACTGAACACTGAAGCTTTCTTT,CASRDIERLNTEAFF,NA,NA,TRBJ1-1,TRBV6-1